This T cell receptor (beta chain) was observed in a study of shared T cell receptors in the human thymus. This clone was counted a single time. Measured with immunoSEQ multiplex PCR; TCRdb has only the in-frame clones, and not every one. The sample carries hundreds of thousands of clones, approximately 80% recorded once. The CDR3 runs to 15 residues. The V gene end was trimmed by 2 bases and the J gene end by 2 bases; junction bases not matched to a gene: 5. Germline CDR1 and CDR2: SGHAT and FQNNGV. The sample was also reused in another study, on human thymus T cells. Turning to that study: Related research examined unrelated individuals and reported that their thymic repertoires overlapped highly.

Sequencing used thymocytes. The chain links TRBV11-2 to TRBJ2-7, with TRBD1 identical over 8 bases. The receptor comes from a boy younger than two with a congenital heart defect. The CDR3 DNA is TGTGCCAGCAGCTTACCGGGACAGGCAGCCTACGAGCAGTACTTC. This gives the protein CASSLPGQAAYEQYF. Looking up the rest from reference TRBV11-2 and TRBJ2-7 gives the full variable domain: EAGVAQSPRYKIIEKRQSVAFWCNPISGHATLYWYQQILGQGPKLLIQFQNNGVVDDSQLPKDRFSAERLKGVDSTLKIQPAKLEDSAVYLCASSLPGQAAYEQYFGPGTRLTVT.